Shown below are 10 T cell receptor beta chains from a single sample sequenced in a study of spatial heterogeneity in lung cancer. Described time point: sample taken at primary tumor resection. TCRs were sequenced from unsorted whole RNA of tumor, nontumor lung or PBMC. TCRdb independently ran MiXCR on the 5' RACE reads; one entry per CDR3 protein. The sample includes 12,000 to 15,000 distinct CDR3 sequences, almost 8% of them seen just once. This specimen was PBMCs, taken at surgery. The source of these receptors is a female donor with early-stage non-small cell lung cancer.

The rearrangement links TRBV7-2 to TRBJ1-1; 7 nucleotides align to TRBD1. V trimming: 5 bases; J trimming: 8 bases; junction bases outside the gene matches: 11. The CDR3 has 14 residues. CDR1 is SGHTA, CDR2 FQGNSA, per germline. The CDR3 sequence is CASSPRGGHQEAFF. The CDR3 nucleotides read TGTGCCAGCAGCCCCAGGGGGGGGCACCAAGAAGCTTTCTTT.

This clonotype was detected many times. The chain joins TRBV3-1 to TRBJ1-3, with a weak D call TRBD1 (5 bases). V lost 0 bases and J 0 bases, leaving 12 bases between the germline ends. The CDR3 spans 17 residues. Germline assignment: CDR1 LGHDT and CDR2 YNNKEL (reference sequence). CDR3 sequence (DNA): TGTGCCAGCAGCCAAGATCCAGGGCGCCACTCTGGAAACACCATATATTTT. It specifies CASSQDPGRHSGNTIYF.

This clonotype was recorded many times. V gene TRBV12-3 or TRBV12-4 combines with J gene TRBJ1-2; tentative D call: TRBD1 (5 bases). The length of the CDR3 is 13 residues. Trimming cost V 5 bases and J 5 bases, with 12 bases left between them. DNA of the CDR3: TGTGCCAGCAGTCCGGACACGGCTTATGGCTACACCTTC. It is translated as CASSPDTAYGYTF.

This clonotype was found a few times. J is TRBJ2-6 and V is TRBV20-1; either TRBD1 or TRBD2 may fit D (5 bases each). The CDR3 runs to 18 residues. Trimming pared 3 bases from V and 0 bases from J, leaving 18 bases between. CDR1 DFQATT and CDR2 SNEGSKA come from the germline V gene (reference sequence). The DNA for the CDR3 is TGCAGTGCTAGGCGGGTAGGGGTCCTCCCCTCTGGGGCCAACGTCCTGACTTTC. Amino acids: CSARRVGVLPSGANVLTF.

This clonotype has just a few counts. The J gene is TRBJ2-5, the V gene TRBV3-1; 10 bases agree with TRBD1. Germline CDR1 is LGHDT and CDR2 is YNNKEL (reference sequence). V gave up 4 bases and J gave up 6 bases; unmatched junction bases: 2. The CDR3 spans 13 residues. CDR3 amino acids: CASSRQGAKTQYF. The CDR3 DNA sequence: TGTGCCAGCAGCCGACAGGGGGCGAAGACCCAGTACTTC.

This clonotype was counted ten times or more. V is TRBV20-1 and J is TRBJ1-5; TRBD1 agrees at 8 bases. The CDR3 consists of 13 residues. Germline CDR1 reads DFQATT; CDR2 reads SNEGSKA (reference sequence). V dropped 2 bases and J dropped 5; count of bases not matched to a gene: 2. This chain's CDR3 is CSARSDRDQPQHF. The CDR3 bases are TGCAGTGCTAGATCGGACAGGGATCAGCCCCAGCATTTT.

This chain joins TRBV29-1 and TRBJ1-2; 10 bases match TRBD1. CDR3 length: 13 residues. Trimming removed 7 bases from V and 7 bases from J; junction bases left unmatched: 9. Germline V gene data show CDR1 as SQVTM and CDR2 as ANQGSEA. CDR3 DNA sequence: TGCAGCGCCAAGACAGGGGGCGGCGGTGGCTACACCTTC. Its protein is CSAKTGGGGGYTF.

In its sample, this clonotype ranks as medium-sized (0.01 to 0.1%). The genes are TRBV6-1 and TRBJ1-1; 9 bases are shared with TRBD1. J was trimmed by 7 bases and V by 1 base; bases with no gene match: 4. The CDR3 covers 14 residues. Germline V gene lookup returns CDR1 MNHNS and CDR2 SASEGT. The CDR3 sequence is CASSEVQGANEAFF. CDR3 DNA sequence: TGTGCCAGCAGTGAAGTACAGGGGGCGAATGAAGCTTTCTTT.

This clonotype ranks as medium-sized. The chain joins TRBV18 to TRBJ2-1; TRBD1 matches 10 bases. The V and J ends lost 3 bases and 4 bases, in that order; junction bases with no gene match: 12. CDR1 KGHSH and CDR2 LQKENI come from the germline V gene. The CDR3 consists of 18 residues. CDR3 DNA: TGTGCCAGCTCACCGAAGGCTCCGGGACAGGGGACATACAATGAGCAGTTCTTC. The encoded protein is CASSPKAPGQGTYNEQFF. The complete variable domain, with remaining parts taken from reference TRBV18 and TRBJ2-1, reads NAGVMQNPRHLVRRRGQEARLRCSPMKGHSHVYWYRQLPEEGLKFMVYLQKENIIDESGMPKERFSAEFPKEGPSILRIQQVVRGDSAAYFCASSPKAPGQGTYNEQFFGPGTRLTVL.

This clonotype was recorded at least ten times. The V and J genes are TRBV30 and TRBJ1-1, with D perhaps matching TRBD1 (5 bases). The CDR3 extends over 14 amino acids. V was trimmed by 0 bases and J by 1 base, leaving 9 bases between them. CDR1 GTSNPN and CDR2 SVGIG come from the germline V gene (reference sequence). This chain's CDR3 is CAWSVDGGNTEAFF. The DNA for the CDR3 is TGTGCCTGGAGTGTAGATGGGGGGAACACTGAAGCTTTCTTT.